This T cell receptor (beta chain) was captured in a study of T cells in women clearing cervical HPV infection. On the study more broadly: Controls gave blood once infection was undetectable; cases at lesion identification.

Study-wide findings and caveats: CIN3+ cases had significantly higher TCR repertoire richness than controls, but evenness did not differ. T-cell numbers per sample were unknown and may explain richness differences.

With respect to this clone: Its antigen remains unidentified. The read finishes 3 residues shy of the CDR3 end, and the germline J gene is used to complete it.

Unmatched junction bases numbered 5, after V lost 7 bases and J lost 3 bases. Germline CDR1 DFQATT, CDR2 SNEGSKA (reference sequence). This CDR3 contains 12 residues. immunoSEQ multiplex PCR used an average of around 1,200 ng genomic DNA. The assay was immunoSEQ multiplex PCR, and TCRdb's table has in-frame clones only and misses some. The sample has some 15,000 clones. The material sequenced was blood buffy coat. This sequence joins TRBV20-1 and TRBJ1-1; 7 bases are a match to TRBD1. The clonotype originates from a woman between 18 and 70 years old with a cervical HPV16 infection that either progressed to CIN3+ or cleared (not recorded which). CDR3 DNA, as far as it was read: TGCAGTGTCCGACAGGGTTACACTGAA. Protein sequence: CSVRQGYTE. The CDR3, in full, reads CSVRQGYTEAFF.